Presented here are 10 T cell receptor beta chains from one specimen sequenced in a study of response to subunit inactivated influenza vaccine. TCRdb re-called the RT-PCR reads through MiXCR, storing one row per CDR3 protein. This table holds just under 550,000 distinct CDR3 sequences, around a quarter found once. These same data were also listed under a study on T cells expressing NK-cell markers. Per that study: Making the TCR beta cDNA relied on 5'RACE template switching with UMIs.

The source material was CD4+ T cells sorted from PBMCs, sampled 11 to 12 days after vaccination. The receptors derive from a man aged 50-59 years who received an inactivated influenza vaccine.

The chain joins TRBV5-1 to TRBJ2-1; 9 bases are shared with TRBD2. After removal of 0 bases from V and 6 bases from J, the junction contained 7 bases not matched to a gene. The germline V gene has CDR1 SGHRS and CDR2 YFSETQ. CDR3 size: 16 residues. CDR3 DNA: TGCGCCAGCAGCTTGGGGGCGGGAGGGCCATTCAATGAGCAGTTCTTC. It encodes CASSLGAGGPFNEQFF.

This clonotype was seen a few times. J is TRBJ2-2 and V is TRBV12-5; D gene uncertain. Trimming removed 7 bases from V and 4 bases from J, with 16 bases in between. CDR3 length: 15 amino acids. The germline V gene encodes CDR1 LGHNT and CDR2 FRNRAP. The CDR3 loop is CASALHTGFTGELFF. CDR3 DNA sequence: TGTGCTAGTGCCCTCCATACTGGGTTCACCGGGGAGCTGTTTTTT.

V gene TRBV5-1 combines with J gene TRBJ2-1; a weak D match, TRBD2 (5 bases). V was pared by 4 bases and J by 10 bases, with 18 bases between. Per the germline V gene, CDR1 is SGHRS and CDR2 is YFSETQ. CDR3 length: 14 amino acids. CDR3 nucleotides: TGCGCCAGCAGCCAGCCAGGACTTGCCACGGAGCAGTTCTTC. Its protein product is CASSQPGLATEQFF.

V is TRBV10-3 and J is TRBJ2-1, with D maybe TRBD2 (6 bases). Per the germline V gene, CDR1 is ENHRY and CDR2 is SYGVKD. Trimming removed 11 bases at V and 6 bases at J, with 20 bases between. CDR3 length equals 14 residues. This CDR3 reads CAVESQNGGNEQFF. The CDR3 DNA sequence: TGTGCCGTCGAGAGCCAAAACGGGGGCAATGAGCAGTTCTTC.

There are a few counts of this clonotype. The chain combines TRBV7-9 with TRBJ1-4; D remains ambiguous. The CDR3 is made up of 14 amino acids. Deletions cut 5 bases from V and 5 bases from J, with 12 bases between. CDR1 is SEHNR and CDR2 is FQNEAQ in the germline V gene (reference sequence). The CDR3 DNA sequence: TGTGCCAGCAGCGTAGGTCTCGGGAATGAAAAACTGTTTTTT. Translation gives CASSVGLGNEKLFF.

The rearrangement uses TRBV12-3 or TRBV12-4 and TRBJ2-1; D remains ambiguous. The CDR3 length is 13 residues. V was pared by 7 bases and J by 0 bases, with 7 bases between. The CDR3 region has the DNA TGTGCCAGCAAATGGAACTCCTACAATGAGCAGTTCTTC. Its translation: CASKWNSYNEQFF.

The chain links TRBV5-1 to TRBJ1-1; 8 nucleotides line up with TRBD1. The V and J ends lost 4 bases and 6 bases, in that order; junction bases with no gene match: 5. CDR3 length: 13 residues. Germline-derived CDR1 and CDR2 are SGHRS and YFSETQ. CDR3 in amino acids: CASSPQGASEAFF. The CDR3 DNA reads TGCGCCAGCAGCCCGCAGGGGGCCTCTGAAGCTTTCTTT.

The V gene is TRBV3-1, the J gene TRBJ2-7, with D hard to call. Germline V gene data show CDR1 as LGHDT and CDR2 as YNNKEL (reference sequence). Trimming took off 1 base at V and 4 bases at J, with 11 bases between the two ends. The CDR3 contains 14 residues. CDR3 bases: TGTGCCAGCAGCCAAGGAAAGGGCCTATACGAGCAGTACTTC. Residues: CASSQGKGLYEQYF.

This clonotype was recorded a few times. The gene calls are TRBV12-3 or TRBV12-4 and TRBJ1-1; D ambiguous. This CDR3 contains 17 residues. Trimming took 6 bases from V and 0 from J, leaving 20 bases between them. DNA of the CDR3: TGTGCCAGCAGCCGGACGCCTATACAGCTTATGAACACTGAAGCTTTCTTT. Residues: CASSRTPIQLMNTEAFF.

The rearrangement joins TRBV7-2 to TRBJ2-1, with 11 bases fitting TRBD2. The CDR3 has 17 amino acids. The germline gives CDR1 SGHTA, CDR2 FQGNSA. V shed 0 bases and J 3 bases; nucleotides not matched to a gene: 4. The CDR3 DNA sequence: TGTGCCAGCAGCTTAGCTATGACTAGCGGGATCTACAATGAGCAGTTCTTC. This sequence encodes CASSLAMTSGIYNEQFF.